Shown below are 21 T cell receptor beta chains from a single sample sequenced in a study of blood T cell repertoires in COVID-19. Repertoires were generated with immunoSEQ multiplex PCR, while TCRdb's copy carries only in-frame clones and drops some. Here the sample spans some 400,000 clones, around 91% being singletons. The sample taken for sequencing was PBMCs or T cells enriched from blood (not recorded which). The receptor set was obtained from a man aged 25-45 years who had recovered from COVID-19.

The chain uses TRBV3-1 (or the pseudogene TRBV3-2) and TRBJ2-5; 7 bases are a match to TRBD2. The V gene's germline CDR1 is LGHDT and CDR2 YNNKEL (reference sequence). Trimming cost V 1 base and J 4 bases; bases outside gene matches: 9. The CDR3 is 16 residues long. The CDR3 DNA is TGTGCCAGCAGCCAAGTGAGCGGGAAGGCTCGAGAGACCCAGTACTTC. This translates into CASSQVSGKARETQYF.

The V gene is TRBV7-2, the J gene TRBJ2-1; TRBD2 aligns across 8 bases. CDR3 length: 16 amino acids. Trimming took 0 bases from V and 5 from J; bases not matched to a gene: 6. Per the germline V gene, CDR1 is SGHTA and CDR2 is FQGNSA. The CDR3 nucleotides read TGTGCCAGCAGCTTAGCGGGGACTAGTTCGAACAATGAGCAGTTCTTC. Encoded protein: CASSLAGTSSNNEQFF.

The V gene is TRBV27, the J gene TRBJ2-1; tentatively, D is TRBD2 (6 bases). This CDR3 is built from 14 residues. In germline, CDR1 is MNHEY, CDR2 SMNVEV (reference sequence). The V and J ends lost 8 bases and 7 bases respectively, with 18 bases between them. DNA for the CDR3: TGTGCCAGCCGCACGGGCGGGGCTCGGAATGAGCAGTTCTTC. Translating gives CASRTGGARNEQFF.

V usage is TRBV4-1 and J usage is TRBJ2-7, with TRBD2 matching 11 bases. Germline V gene data show CDR1 as MGHRA and CDR2 as YSYEKL. CDR3 length equals 17 residues. The trim removed 1 base at V and 1 base at J, leaving 6 bases unmatched. In DNA, the CDR3 is TGCGCCAGCAGCCAAGCGGGACTAGCGGACAGGTCCTACGAGCAGTACTTC. Amino acids: CASSQAGLADRSYEQYF.

V is TRBV5-8 and J is TRBJ2-3; 11 nucleotides line up with TRBD2. Germline CDR1 reads SGHTS; CDR2 reads YDEGEE. The CDR3 has 15 residues. V shed 4 bases, J shed 5 bases, and the junction held 6 bases outside the gene matches. CDR3 residues: CASSLAGGEIDTQYF. The CDR3 nucleotides are TGTGCCAGCAGCCTAGCGGGAGGTGAGATAGATACGCAGTATTTT. The complete variable domain, with remaining parts taken from reference TRBV5-8 and TRBJ2-3, reads EAGVTQSPTHLIKTRGQQATLRCSPISGHTSVYWYQQALGLGLQFLLWYDEGEERNRGNFPPRFSGRQFPNYSSELNVNALELEDSALYLCASSLAGGEIDTQYFGPGTRLTVL.

V usage is TRBV27 and J usage is TRBJ1-1; 7 bases line up with TRBD1. Looked up from germline, CDR1 is MNHEY and CDR2 is SMNVEV (reference sequence). V dropped 3 bases and J dropped 7; count of bases not matched to a gene: 8. The CDR3 totals 14 residues. CDR3: CASSFRQGTSEAFF. The CDR3 region has the DNA TGTGCCAGCAGTTTCAGACAGGGAACCAGTGAAGCTTTCTTT.

The chain uses TRBV19 and TRBJ2-3; 8 positions agree with TRBD2. J lost 4 bases, V lost 5 bases, and 8 bases had no gene match. The length of the CDR3 is 15 residues. CDR1 is LNHDA and CDR2 is SQIVND in the germline V gene (reference sequence). The CDR3 reads CASSSRLAISDTQYF. CDR3 nucleotide sequence: TGTGCCAGTAGTTCTAGACTAGCGATATCAGATACGCAGTATTTT.

The rearrangement links TRBV28 to TRBJ1-3, with unresolved D. V lost 2 bases and J lost 0, with 5 bases in between. Per germline, CDR1 MDHEN and CDR2 SYDVKM. The CDR3 is 14 residues long. The CDR3: CASSLRSSGNTIYF. In DNA, the CDR3 is TGTGCCAGCAGTTTAAGGAGCTCTGGAAACACCATATATTTT.

The chain carries TRBV6-5 and TRBJ2-7, with 11 positions matching TRBD2. CDR1 MNHEY and CDR2 SVGAGI come from the germline V gene. The CDR3 length is 15 residues. V was clipped by 2 bases and J by 3 bases; unmatched bases: 3. The CDR3 sequence is CASSYGLAGHYEQYF. The CDR3 bases are TGTGCCAGCAGTTACGGACTAGCGGGCCACTACGAGCAGTACTTC.

This chain uses TRBV4-1 with TRBJ2-1; 8 bases are shared with TRBD1. CDR3 length: 15 amino acids. V shed 4 bases and J 3 bases; nucleotides not matched to a gene: 5. Germline assignment: CDR1 MGHRA and CDR2 YSYEKL. The CDR3 region is CASSPGGQVYNEQFF. The CDR3 nucleotides are TGCGCCAGCAGCCCTGGGGGACAGGTCTACAATGAGCAGTTCTTC.

The V call is TRBV5-1, the J call TRBJ1-2; 8 bases fit TRBD1. CDR3 size: 15 residues. With V trimmed by 0 bases and J by 3 bases, 4 bases remained unmatched. In germline, CDR1 is SGHRS, CDR2 YFSETQ. CDR3 loop: CASSLETGAHYGYTF. CDR3 DNA: TGCGCCAGCAGCTTGGAGACAGGGGCACACTATGGCTACACCTTC.

The chain uses TRBV23-1 and TRBJ1-2, with D possibly matching TRBD1 (6 bases). Being an ORF, TRBV23-1 has a function that is uncertain. Trimming shortened V by 1 base and J by 4 bases, and 19 bases separated the two germline ends. The CDR3 is made up of 17 amino acids. CDR3: CASSQFRGGTRGYGYTF. The CDR3 DNA is TGCGCCAGCAGTCAATTTAGGGGGGGGACGCGTGGCTATGGCTACACCTTC.

CDR3 amino acids: CASSLGTSGSNEQFF. As DNA, the CDR3 is TGTGCCAGCAGCTTAGGGACTAGCGGGAGCAATGAGCAGTTCTTC. The chain joins TRBV7-7 to TRBJ2-1; 13 bases map to TRBD2. This CDR3 region has 15 residues. With V trimmed by 1 base and J by 6 bases, 0 bases remained unmatched. Germline loops: CDR1 SSHAT, CDR2 FNYEAQ (reference sequence).

This chain uses TRBV5-4 with TRBJ2-3, with D tentatively TRBD1 (6 bases). Germline values: CDR1 SGHNT, CDR2 YYREEE (reference sequence). Trimming cost V 4 bases and J 2 bases, with 14 bases left between them. The CDR3 contains 15 residues. The CDR3 region is CASSASGTNTDTQYF. DNA of the CDR3: TGTGCCAGCAGCGCTTCCGGGACAAACACAGATACGCAGTATTTT.

The chain has TRBV5-6 and TRBJ2-5; possible D gene TRBD2, 6 bases. This CDR3 has 15 amino acids. CDR1 SGHDT and CDR2 YYEEEE come from the germline V gene. Trimming removed 3 bases from V and 3 bases from J, with 15 bases in between. The chain's CDR3 is CASSYGPWGEETQYF. The DNA for the CDR3 is TGTGCCAGCAGCTATGGGCCTTGGGGGGAAGAGACCCAGTACTTC.

This rearrangement joins TRBV5-4 to TRBJ1-4, with 8 bases lining up with TRBD1. The junction had 6 bases not matched to a gene; V was cut back by 4 bases and J by 7 bases. Germline CDR1 is SGHNT and CDR2 is YYREEE (reference sequence). The CDR3 extends over 14 amino acids. The CDR3 DNA reads as TGTGCCAGCAGCCTACAGGGGGAGGGTGAAAAACTGTTTTTT. Its protein product is CASSLQGEGEKLFF.

The gene calls are TRBV3-1 (or the pseudogene TRBV3-2) and TRBJ1-2; the match to TRBD1 covers 9 bases. V trimming: 1 base; J trimming: 7 bases; junction bases outside the gene matches: 7. The germline V gene encodes CDR1 LGHDT and CDR2 YNNKEL (reference sequence). The CDR3 is made up of 15 amino acids. The CDR3 spells CASSQVPGTGPGYTF. Here the CDR3 DNA reads TGTGCCAGCAGCCAAGTCCCCGGGACAGGGCCTGGCTACACCTTC.

The chain carries TRBV30 and TRBJ2-1; 7 bases fit TRBD2. Germline CDR1 and CDR2: GTSNPN and SVGIG (reference sequence). V trimming: 3 bases; J trimming: 0 bases; junction bases outside the gene matches: 11. The CDR3 length is 17 residues. The CDR3 region is CAWSGNGRSGSYNEQFF. In nucleotides, the CDR3 is TGTGCCTGGAGCGGAAACGGGAGGTCCGGCTCCTACAATGAGCAGTTCTTC.

The rearrangement links TRBV7-2 to TRBJ2-2, with 9 bases aligning to TRBD2. This CDR3 contains 16 residues. Germline V gene data show CDR1 as SGHTA and CDR2 as FQGNSA. Losses at the gene ends were 5 bases for V and 2 bases for J; bases not matched to a gene: 6. CDR3 sequence reads: CASSQQLAGNTGELFF. The CDR3 bases are TGTGCCAGCAGCCAACAGCTAGCGGGAAACACCGGGGAGCTGTTTTTT.

The chain recombines TRBV27 with TRBJ2-1, with D tentatively TRBD2 (6 bases). CDR1 MNHEY and CDR2 SMNVEV come from the germline V gene (reference sequence). The germline V and J ends were trimmed by 6 bases and 8 bases, with 29 bases remaining between them. The CDR3 has 18 amino acids. CDR3 nucleotide sequence: TGTGCCAGCAGCTACAGGCCCTCCAATACGGGAGCGGTGGATGAGCAGTTCTTC. This codes for CASSYRPSNTGAVDEQFF.

The chain links TRBV7-2 to TRBJ2-5; TRBD1 matches 9 bases. Germline-derived CDR1 and CDR2 are SGHTA and FQGNSA. The ends lost 4 bases at V and 3 bases at J; junction bases unmatched: 12. CDR3 size: 17 residues. The CDR3 nucleotides read TGTGCCAGCAGCTCCCTGACCGGGACAGGGAAAGAAGAGACCCAGTACTTC. Translation: CASSSLTGTGKEETQYF.